A selection of T cell receptor beta chains follows, all from one sample in a study of blood T cell repertoires in COVID-19. Libraries were prepared by immunoSEQ multiplex PCR; TCRdb keeps only in-frame clonotypes and omits some of them. The profile shows 120,000 to 150,000 clones, about 87% of them singletons. The sequenced material came from peripheral blood. The receptors come from a human donor with COVID-19, enrolled during active disease. The donor label of this sample is uncertain. Each CDR3 is given with its conserved first and last residue. A D gene is named only where the DNA matches it firmly. Clone size is stated in some rows and not others, as once, few, many or a class when expanded.

V gene	J gene	D gene	clone size	CDR3 DNA	CDR3 protein
TRBV7-9	TRBJ1-1	.	.	TGTGCCAGCAGCCCATGGACGGGAGATGAAGCTTTCTTT	CASSPWTGDEAFF
TRBV12-3/TRBV12-4	TRBJ2-1	.	.	TGTGCCAGCAGTTTATCGGACTGGGGTGAGCAGTTCTTC	CASSLSDWGEQFF
TRBV3-1/TRBV3-2	TRBJ2-1	TRBD2	.	TGTGCCAGCAGCCAAGAGGAGCTAGCGGGAGGGCCTGGTGAGCAGTTCTTC	CASSQEELAGGPGEQFF
TRBV4-1	TRBJ2-3	TRBD1	.	TGCGCCAGCAGCCTTCGACTGGACAGGGGTAGGGATACGCAGTATTTT	CASSLRLDRGRDTQYF
TRBV5-1	TRBJ1-2	.	.	TGCGCCAGCAGCTTAACAGGGCCTGGTTATGGCTACACCTTC	CASSLTGPGYGYTF
TRBV10-3	TRBJ1-1	.	medium-sized	TGTGCCAGCCCGACAGGCTGGAACACTGAAGCTTTCTTT	CASPTGWNTEAFF
TRBV20-1	TRBJ1-2	.	.	TGCAGTGCCGAGGGTGAAGTATACACCTTC	CSAEGEVYTF
TRBV5-1	TRBJ2-1	.	.	TGCGCCAGCAGCTTGGGACAACTCTCCTACAATGAGCAGTTCTTC	CASSLGQLSYNEQFF
TRBV5-5	TRBJ2-1	TRBD2	.	TGTGCCAGCAGCCGGGGGACTAGCGGGAGGGCCGGATACAATGAGCAGTTCTTC	CASSRGTSGRAGYNEQFF
TRBV3-1/TRBV3-2	TRBJ2-1	.	.	TGTGCCAGCAGCCAGGGCCGCTACAATGAGCAGTTCTTC	CASSQGRYNEQFF
TRBV6-5	TRBJ1-2	TRBD1	.	TGTGCCAGCTCTCGGAGGGACAGGGAGGAGTACACCTTC	CASSRRDREEYTF
TRBV11-3	TRBJ1-2	.	.	TGTGCCCGGGGGGCAAGGCCTATCTATGGCTACACCTTC	CARGARPIYGYTF
TRBV11-2	TRBJ1-4	.	.	TGTGCCAGCAGCCTGGGGCAGAATAATGAAAAACTGTTTTTT	CASSLGQNNEKLFF
TRBV12-3/TRBV12-4	TRBJ1-2	.	once	TGTGCCAGCAGTTTAGAAGGAGGAGGAGGCTACACCTTC	CASSLEGGGGYTF
TRBV6-2/TRBV6-3	TRBJ2-5	.	.	TGTGCCAGCAGTTACTCGCACTATACACCCGATCTTCAAGAGACCCAGTACTTC	CASSYSHYTPDLQETQYF
TRBV29-1	TRBJ2-4	TRBD1	.	TGCAGCGTTGCGGGACAGTCCAAAAACATTCAGTACTTC	CSVAGQSKNIQYF
TRBV6-4	TRBJ1-2	.	.	TGTGCCAGCAGTGACCTACAGGGAAGCGGCTACACCTTC	CASSDLQGSGYTF
TRBV4-1	TRBJ1-6	.	.	TGCGCCAGCAGCCAAGATCAAAGGGACATTGGTTCACCCCTCCACTTT	CASSQDQRDIGSPLHF
TRBV6-2/TRBV6-3	TRBJ1-6	TRBD1	.	TGTGCCAGCAGTTTCAGGGGGCTTTATGCTCCCCTCCACTTT	CASSFRGLYAPLHF
TRBV10-3	TRBJ1-5	TRBD1	.	TGTGCCATCAGTGCCGGAGGGGGCCTTCAGCCCCAGCATTTT	CAISAGGGLQPQHF
TRBV7-9	TRBJ1-5	.	.	TGTGCCAGCAGCGTAGGGAGGGTGAATCAGCCCCAGCATTTT	CASSVGRVNQPQHF
TRBV27	TRBJ1-2	.	.	TGTGCCAGCAGTTCAGGCAGGGGAATTGGCTACACCTTC	CASSSGRGIGYTF
TRBV5-6	TRBJ1-1	TRBD1	.	TGTGCCAGCAGTACAATCTACAGGGGATTTCGGGAAGCTTTCTTT	CASSTIYRGFREAFF
TRBV24-1	TRBJ2-3	.	.	TGTGCCACCAGTGATTTAGGGGGAGATACGCAGTATTTT	CATSDLGGDTQYF